The 5 T cell receptor beta chains below were found in one sample sequenced in a study of long-term antiretroviral therapy in people with HIV. This was the immunoSEQ v3.0 assay at survey level. Profiling relied on immunoSEQ multiplex PCR, and the TCRdb table lists in-frame clones only, not all of them. The sample includes 27,000 or so clones, approximately 87% seen only once; the top ten take roughly 9%. The starting material was unsorted PBMCs, obtained around 5 years after starting antiretroviral therapy. The receptor source for this set is a man between 35 and 55 years old with HIV.

The chain links TRBV18 to TRBJ2-7; the D gene is possibly TRBD2 (6 bases). The germline V and J ends were trimmed by 9 bases and 0 bases, with 21 bases remaining between them. The CDR3 has 16 residues. CDR1 is KGHSH and CDR2 is LQKENI in the germline V gene. CDR3 in amino acids: CASLNLLGGDSYEQYF. DNA for the CDR3: TGTGCCAGTTTAAATTTACTCGGCGGGGACTCCTACGAGCAGTACTTC.

V gene TRBV19 combines with J gene TRBJ1-1, with 10 nucleotides matching TRBD1. The V segment lost 7 bases and the J segment 5 bases; nucleotides outside the gene matches: 7. The CDR3 totals 14 residues. Germline CDR1 reads LNHDA; CDR2 reads SQIVND (reference sequence). CDR3 sequence: CASKGTGEWTEAFF. In DNA, the CDR3 is TGTGCCAGTAAAGGGACAGGGGAGTGGACTGAAGCTTTCTTT.

J is TRBJ1-2 and V is TRBV4-2, with D perhaps TRBD1 (6 bases). Trimming took off 4 bases at V and 4 bases at J, with 13 bases between the two ends. This CDR3 is 14 amino acids long. Germline V gives CDR1 LGHNA, CDR2 YNFKEQ. In DNA, the CDR3 is TGTGCCAGCAGCCTCGGGACAAGCATCTATGGCTACACCTTC. This encodes CASSLGTSIYGYTF.

The chain employs TRBV5-8 and TRBJ2-7; 8 bases align to TRBD2. Trimming at V came to 4 bases and at J to 0 bases, leaving 12 bases not matched to a gene. Germline V gene data show CDR1 as SGHTS and CDR2 as YDEGEE. The CDR3 has 17 residues. The CDR3 bases are TGTGCCAGCAGCAGGGGCAAGGTTAGCGGGGCCTCCTACGAGCAGTACTTC. This encodes CASSRGKVSGASYEQYF.

The chain combines TRBV2 with TRBJ2-1; TRBD2 matches at 9 bases. CDR1 SNHLY and CDR2 FYNNEI come from the germline V gene. Trimming took 5 bases from V and 4 from J; bases not matched to a gene: 6. This CDR3 region has 15 residues. CDR3 loop: CASSPGLAHYNEQFF. In nucleotides, the CDR3 is TGTGCCAGCAGTCCGGGACTAGCACATTACAATGAGCAGTTCTTC.